The 11 T cell receptor beta chains below were found in one sample sequenced in a study of CD8+CD57+ T cells in acquired aplastic anemia. TCR beta VDJ and CDR3 profiling used genomic DNA as template. TCRdb reprocessed the reads via MiXCR and lists one record per CDR3 protein. The data show 150,000 to 200,000 distinct CDR3 sequences, roughly 45% seen once. Source material: sorted CD4+, CD8+, or CD8+CD57+ T cells (not recorded which) from PBMCs. Receptors were obtained from a human donor in good health.

This clonotype was detected ten times or more. The rearrangement links TRBV27 to TRBJ1-2; no definite D call. The CDR3 runs 13 residues. Germline lookup yields CDR1 MNHEY and CDR2 SMNVEV (reference sequence). V lost 4 bases to trimming and J lost 8 bases, with 14 bases between them. CDR3 bases: TGTGCCAGCAGTTCGACCACCAACGGAGGCTACACCTTC. It encodes CASSSTTNGGYTF.

V and J are TRBV24-1 and TRBJ2-3; 7 nucleotides match TRBD2. With 0 bases clipped from V and 8 bases from J, the junction kept 1 base outside the gene matches. The CDR3 is 13 amino acids. Germline V gene data show CDR1 as KGHDR and CDR2 as SFDVKD. CDR3 residues: CATSDLPSGTQYF. In DNA, the CDR3 is TGTGCCACCAGTGATTTGCCTAGCGGTACGCAGTATTTT.

In its sample, this clonotype was seen a few times. The V call is TRBV19, the J call TRBJ1-3; D is uncertain. There are 11 residues in the CDR3. Germline V gene lookup returns CDR1 LNHDA and CDR2 SQIVND (reference sequence). V shed 10 bases and J shed 0 bases, with 4 bases lying between them. CDR3: CANHSGNTIYF. The DNA of the CDR3 is TGTGCCAACCACTCTGGAAACACCATATATTTT.

This chain joins TRBV24-1 and TRBJ2-7; 7 bases fit TRBD2. V was clipped by 5 bases and J by 0 bases; unmatched bases: 12. The germline gives CDR1 KGHDR, CDR2 SFDVKD. CDR3 length equals 17 residues. In DNA, the CDR3 is TGTGCCACCAGTGCTAGAAAAGGACTAGGGGACTCCTACGAGCAGTACTTC. This translates into CATSARKGLGDSYEQYF.

This clonotype was picked up a small number of times. The chain uses TRBV7-8 and TRBJ1-1; tentative D call: TRBD1 (5 bases). The length of the CDR3 is 15 residues. Between the trimmed V and J ends, which lost 5 bases and 3 bases, there was a span of 16 bases. Germline CDR1 is SGHVS and CDR2 is FQNEAQ. The CDR3, as DNA: TGTGCCAGCAGCCTAACCGGGACCCTTTACACTGAAGCTTTCTTT. Amino acids: CASSLTGTLYTEAFF.

This clonotype was found many times. The genes are TRBV29-1 and TRBJ2-1, with 10 nucleotides matching TRBD2. V lost 6 bases to trimming and J lost 6 bases; unmatched junction nucleotides: 11. CDR3 size: 15 residues. The germline CDR1 and CDR2 sequences are SQVTM and ANQGSEA. CDR3 DNA sequence: TGCAGCGTCTTCCCTGAAGCGGGGGGGGTCAATGAGCAGTTCTTC. It translates to CSVFPEAGGVNEQFF.

At least ten counts were recorded for this clonotype. The gene calls are TRBV20-1 and TRBJ2-3; D possibly matches TRBD1 or TRBD2 (6 bases each). Germline CDR1 DFQATT, CDR2 SNEGSKA (reference sequence). Trimming shortened V by 7 bases and J by 4 bases, and 12 bases separated the two germline ends. The CDR3 contains 12 residues. In DNA form, the CDR3 reads TGCAGTGTTAGGGGGGCTTCAGATACGCAGTATTTT. Its translation is CSVRGASDTQYF.

This clonotype was found many times. V is TRBV7-9 and J is TRBJ2-7; 8 positions match TRBD2. The CDR3 has 16 amino acids. Trimming took 3 bases from V and 0 from J; bases not matched to a gene: 7. CDR1 and CDR2 from the germline V gene are SEHNR and FQNEAQ (reference sequence). CDR3 loop: CASSLALAESSYEQYF. The DNA of the CDR3 is TGTGCCAGCAGCTTGGCACTAGCGGAGAGCTCCTACGAGCAGTACTTC.

The rearrangement uses TRBV14 and TRBJ2-7, with D perhaps TRBD2 (5 bases). The CDR3 has 15 residues. Germline V CDR1 and CDR2: SGHDN, FVKESK. V shed 3 bases and J shed 2 bases, with 14 bases lying between them. CDR3 residues: CASSQVTGSPYEQYF. The CDR3, as DNA: TGTGCCAGCAGCCAGGTAACGGGGTCACCCTACGAGCAGTACTTC.

At least ten counts were recorded for this clonotype. The CDR3 DNA is TGCAGTGCTAGACCTCGTAATGGGGTGGGCACCGGGGAGCTGTTTTTT. Translated, it gives CSARPRNGVGTGELFF. The chain carries TRBV20-1 and TRBJ2-2; D is uncertain. The V gene's germline CDR1 is DFQATT and CDR2 SNEGSKA (reference sequence). This CDR3 spans 16 amino acids. V was cut by 2 bases and J by 4 bases, with 17 bases left in between.

Regarding this clonotype: A read error may account for a junction end that differs from germline. V gene TRBV20-1 combines with J gene TRBJ1-1; D unresolved. The CDR3 totals 15 residues. Germline CDR1 is DFQATT and CDR2 is SNEGSKA (reference sequence). This chain's CDR3 is CSARDPWTTNTKAFF. In nucleotides, the CDR3 is TGCAGTGCTAGAGATCCTTGGACCACTAACACTAAAGCTTTCTTT.